The next 3 T cell receptor beta chains were all read from a single sample in a study of shared clonotypes between healthy human individuals. The protocol was immunoSEQ multiplex PCR, while the TCRdb copy is restricted to in-frame clones and leaves out a portion. The sample yields roughly 2.5 million clones, around 94% seen once. The source material was naive CD4+ T cells sorted from blood. This sample's subset: CD45RA+ positively selected. These receptors were collected from a man aged 18 to 30 in good health.

This chain uses TRBV6-5 with TRBJ1-1; perhaps TRBD1 as D (5 bases). The CDR3 totals 11 residues. With 6 bases removed from V and 4 bases from J, the gap between germline ends came to 6 bases. The V gene's germline CDR1 is MNHEY and CDR2 SVGAGI. The CDR3 here is CASRDTTEAFF. The DNA of the CDR3 is TGTGCCAGCAGGGACACCACTGAAGCTTTCTTT.

The chain uses TRBV25-1 and TRBJ1-1, with 8 bases matching TRBD1. The length of the CDR3 is 12 residues. CDR1 is MGHDK and CDR2 is SYGVNS in the germline V gene. Losses at the gene ends were 2 bases for V and 10 bases for J; bases not matched to a gene: 3. DNA for the CDR3: TGTGCCAGCAGTGAACAGGGGGCCGGAGCTTTCTTT. It translates to CASSEQGAGAFF.

The chain couples TRBV11-2 to TRBJ2-7, with 14 bases aligning to TRBD2. This CDR3 spans 16 amino acids. The V gene end was trimmed by 1 base and the J gene end by 6 bases; junction bases not matched to a gene: 5. Germline V CDR1 and CDR2: SGHAT, FQNNGV. CDR3 in DNA: TGTGCCAGCAGCTTAGGACTAGCGGGAGGGTATGGCGAGCAGTACTTC. Its protein product is CASSLGLAGGYGEQYF.